The 14 T cell receptor beta chains listed next were all sequenced from one sample in a study of cytomegalovirus exposure and HLA in healthy donors. The primer mix had 60 Vbeta and 13 Jbeta primers. The protocol was immunoSEQ multiplex PCR, while the TCRdb copy is restricted to in-frame clones and leaves out a portion. The table lists around 81,000 clones, 55% to 75% of them singletons. The sample comprised PBMCs. Source of these receptors: a man aged 25-40 years in good health and CMV-seropositive.

V and J are TRBV14 and TRBJ2-1; TRBD2 is a possible D gene (5 bases). The CDR3 contains 15 residues. Looked up from germline, CDR1 is SGHDN and CDR2 is FVKESK. V was pared by 1 base and J by 7 bases, with 14 bases between. The DNA for the CDR3 is TGTGCCAGCAGCCAAGGGACGGGGATCGGGAATGAGCAGTTCTTC. Translating gives CASSQGTGIGNEQFF.

V is TRBV7-9 and J is TRBJ2-5; maybe TRBD1 (6 bases). Germline V gene lookup returns CDR1 SEHNR and CDR2 FQNEAQ (reference sequence). Trimming took 5 bases from V and 3 from J, leaving 13 bases between them. The CDR3 totals 14 residues. The CDR3 here is CASSLSNREETQYF. Here the CDR3 DNA reads TGTGCCAGCAGCCTTTCAAACAGGGAAGAGACCCAGTACTTC.

This chain connects TRBV19 to TRBJ1-4; tentative D call: TRBD1 (5 bases). The CDR3 loop spans 14 amino acids. V gave up 4 bases and J gave up 7 bases, with 13 bases separating them. Germline values: CDR1 LNHDA, CDR2 SQIVND (reference sequence). CDR3 in amino acids: CASSTDRGIEKLFF. The CDR3 nucleotides are TGTGCCAGTAGTACTGACCGGGGGATTGAAAAACTGTTTTTT.

The table lists this clone with a few counts. This chain connects TRBV5-1 to TRBJ2-5; D is perhaps TRBD2 (5 bases). CDR1 and CDR2 from the germline V gene are SGHRS and YFSETQ. Trimming shortened V by 4 bases and J by 3 bases, and 10 bases separated the two germline ends. The CDR3 is 13 amino acids. CDR3 residues: CASSEGNEETQYF. The CDR3, as DNA: TGCGCCAGCAGCGAGGGCAACGAAGAGACCCAGTACTTC.

V gene TRBV5-1 combines with J gene TRBJ1-6; 7 positions match TRBD1. Germline V gene sequence: CDR1 SGHRS, CDR2 YFSETQ. J lost 5 bases, V lost 4 bases, and 9 bases had no gene match. This CDR3 is built from 16 residues. The CDR3 coding sequence is TGCGCCAGCAGCCCTCGGACAGGCTCTAATAATTCACCCCTCCACTTT. Protein: CASSPRTGSNNSPLHF.

V usage is TRBV6-1 and J usage is TRBJ2-5; 7 nucleotides match TRBD1. The V gene's germline CDR1 is MNHNS and CDR2 SASEGT. Trimming removed 5 bases from V and 3 bases from J; junction bases left unmatched: 9. This CDR3 has 15 amino acids. The CDR3 nucleotides read TGTGCCAGCAGTCAGACAGGGTTCAGGGAAGAGACCCAGTACTTC. Protein sequence: CASSQTGFREETQYF.

This chain links TRBV19 with TRBJ1-5, with 9 positions matching TRBD1. Germline assignment: CDR1 LNHDA and CDR2 SQIVND (reference sequence). V lost 7 bases to trimming and J lost 0 bases; unmatched junction nucleotides: 4. The CDR3 contains 15 residues. The chain's CDR3 is CASKEQGASNQPQHF. The DNA for the CDR3 is TGTGCCAGTAAAGAACAGGGGGCTAGCAATCAGCCCCAGCATTTT.

This clone was seen only a few times. CDR3 region: CATSREGGGTDTQYF. CDR3 DNA: TGTGCCACCAGCAGAGAGGGCGGGGGCACAGATACGCAGTATTTT. This chain joins TRBV15 and TRBJ2-3; D is perhaps TRBD2 (6 bases). This CDR3 comprises 15 residues. The germline V gene encodes CDR1 LNHNV and CDR2 YYDKDF (reference sequence). The V end was cut by 0 bases, the J end by 1 base, with 8 bases between.

The table lists this clone with a few counts. The J gene is TRBJ2-1, the V gene TRBV2, with a weak D call TRBD1 (6 bases). The ends were cut back, 7 bases at V and 3 bases at J, with 16 bases in the middle. CDR1 and CDR2 (germline): SNHLY, FYNNEI. This CDR3 spans 15 amino acids. The CDR3 protein is CASTIGGPHYNEQFF. The CDR3 DNA follows: TGTGCCAGCACCATAGGGGGACCGCACTACAATGAGCAGTTCTTC.

The CDR3 sequence: CAITREYSGYGYTF. The CDR3 DNA sequence: TGTGCCATCACCCGGGAGTACTCGGGGTATGGCTACACCTTC. This rearrangement joins TRBV10-3 to TRBJ1-2; D call uncertain. Germline CDR1 and CDR2: ENHRY and SYGVKD. This CDR3 contains 14 residues. Trimming left V 7 bases short and J 5 bases short, with 17 bases between.

V and J are TRBV5-5 and TRBJ1-3, with D maybe TRBD1 (5 bases). CDR1 and CDR2 from the germline V gene are SGHKS and YYEKEE (reference sequence). The CDR3 totals 15 residues. V lost 1 base and J 4 bases, leaving 12 bases between the germline ends. Written as DNA, the CDR3 is TGTGCCAGCAGCTTGTCCGGGGGGGTAGGAAACACCATATATTTT. Protein product: CASSLSGGVGNTIYF.

The chain uses TRBV11-2 and TRBJ1-2; weak D call: TRBD1 (5 bases). Germline CDR1 reads SGHAT; CDR2 reads FQNNGV. The CDR3 has 11 amino acids. Deletions cut 8 bases from V and 5 bases from J, with 9 bases between. This CDR3 is CASPGTYGYTF. The CDR3 region has the DNA TGTGCCAGCCCAGGGACTTATGGCTACACCTTC. Full variable domain (outside the CDR3, taken from reference TRBV11-2 and TRBJ1-2): EAGVAQSPRYKIIEKRQSVAFWCNPISGHATLYWYQQILGQGPKLLIQFQNNGVVDDSQLPKDRFSAERLKGVDSTLKIQPAKLEDSAVYLCASPGTYGYTFGSGTRLTVV.

The CDR3 region has the DNA TGCGCCAGCAGCTTGTTAGGGGGAGGGAATTACGAGCAGTACTTC. It translates to CASSLLGGGNYEQYF. The V gene is TRBV5-1, the J gene TRBJ2-5, with D possibly being TRBD2 (7 bases). The end of the DNA aligns better with TRBJ2-7, so the J call may be wrong. This CDR3 spans 15 amino acids. Germline loops: CDR1 SGHRS, CDR2 YFSETQ.

This rearrangement joins TRBV9 to TRBJ2-7; possibly TRBD1 for D (6 bases). The germline V gene has CDR1 SGDLS and CDR2 YYNGEE. The CDR3 covers 14 residues. Trimming took 0 bases from V and 4 from J, leaving 11 bases between them. Here the CDR3 reads CASSVEDSGYEQYF. As DNA, the CDR3 is TGTGCCAGCAGCGTAGAGGACAGCGGATACGAGCAGTACTTC.